The present T cell receptor (beta chain) was sequenced within a study of blood T cell repertoires in COVID-19. In the study overall: In each case, the material was cDNA or gDNA derived from T cells, B-cell-depleted T cells, or PBMCs.

V was trimmed by 5 bases and J by 4 bases, leaving 14 bases between them. Germline lookup yields CDR1 LGHDT and CDR2 YNNKEL (reference sequence). The CDR3 covers 14 residues. Measured with immunoSEQ multiplex PCR; TCRdb has only the in-frame clones, and not every one. The repertoire holds 300,000 or so clones, with approximately 90% as singletons. Sequencing input: peripheral blood. V usage is TRBV3-1 (or the pseudogene TRBV3-2) and J usage is TRBJ1-2, with TRBD1 as a possible D gene (5 bases). This receptor was obtained from a woman aged 35 to 49 with acute or convalescent COVID-19. The chain's CDR3 is CASSSSGGSYGYTF. In DNA, the CDR3 is TGTGCCAGCAGCTCCTCGGGGGGAAGCTATGGCTACACCTTC.